This T cell receptor (beta chain) derives from a study of OX40 agonist ivuxolimab in advanced cancers. The overall study: An agonistic anti-OX40 (CD134) antibody, ivuxolimab, was used to treat the patients.

Sequenced by immunoSEQ multiplex PCR; TCRdb stores in-frame clones only, minus some. The table has 55,000 to 90,000 clones, around 90% seen once; the top ten hold approximately 2.5%. CDR3 length equals 13 residues. Deletions cut 4 bases from V and 6 bases from J, with 10 bases between. Germline V gene lookup returns CDR1 MDHEN and CDR2 SYDVKM. The rearrangement uses TRBV28 and TRBJ1-5; D unresolved. The TCR comes from an adult with an advanced solid tumor such as melanoma, head and neck, liver or kidney cancer. The source material was CD4+ or CD8+ T cells sorted from blood, sampled in a trial of the OX40 agonist ivuxolimab. The CDR3 region is CASSSGLRQPQHF. The CDR3 region has the DNA TGTGCCAGCAGTTCTGGACTACGTCAGCCCCAGCATTTT.